The rows below give T cell receptor beta chains drawn from one sample of a study of shared clonotypes between healthy human individuals. The data were produced by immunoSEQ multiplex PCR, yet TCRdb's version contains in-frame clones alone and is incomplete. In the table there are roughly 1.4 million clones, roughly 98.5% of which are singletons. Specimen: naive CD4+ T cells sorted from blood. All receptors come from a man between 25 and 39 years old in good health. CDR3s include the opening cysteine and the closing phenylalanine or tryptophan. A D gene is named only where the DNA matches it firmly.

d_gene	v_gene	j_gene	CDR3nt	CDR3aa
TRBD2	TRBV5-1	TRBJ2-2	TGCGCCAGCAGCTTGCCCACTAGCGCTGCCGGGGAGCTGTTTTTT	CASSLPTSAAGELFF
NA	TRBV6-1	TRBJ1-4	TGTGCCAGCACCGGCGTTGGACAAAAAAATGAAAAACTGTTTTTT	CASTGVGQKNEKLFF
TRBD1	TRBV18	TRBJ2-7	TGTGCCAGCTCACCAAGGCAGGGGGACTACGAGCAGTACTTC	CASSPRQGDYEQYF
TRBD2	TRBV20-1	TRBJ2-1	TGCAGCGGATCTAGCGGGAATGAGCAGTTCTTC	CSGSSGNEQFF
TRBD2	TRBV15	TRBJ2-7	TGTGCCACCAGCAGGGGGGGGAGGTACGAGCAGTACTTC	CATSRGGRYEQYF
NA	TRBV2	TRBJ1-5	TGTGCCAGCAGTGCGCAGGGCGCCAATCAGCCCCAGCATTTT	CASSAQGANQPQHF
NA	TRBV7-8	TRBJ2-3	TGTGCCAGCAGCTTAGGGGACCAGGGGATACGCACAGATACGCAGTATTTT	CASSLGDQGIRTDTQYF
TRBD2	TRBV19	TRBJ2-5	TGTGCCAGTAGTGAGTGGGGGCTAGCGGGATGGGCACAAGAGACCCAGTACTTC	CASSEWGLAGWAQETQYF
NA	TRBV20-1	TRBJ2-7	TGCAGTGCTAGAGAGGGCTACGAGCAGTACTTC	CSAREGYEQYF
NA	TRBV9	TRBJ2-5	TGTGCCAGCACACCTCCCCGAGCGGCAAGGGAAGAGACCCAGTACTTC	CASTPPRAAREETQYF
NA	TRBV18	TRBJ2-1	TGTGCCAGCTCACCATTCTCGGGGTTTGAGCAGTTCTTC	CASSPFSGFEQFF
TRBD1	TRBV18	TRBJ1-2	TGTGCCAGCTCACCGGGACAGGGCGACCGCTATGGCTACACCTTC	CASSPGQGDRYGYTF
TRBD1	TRBV5-1	TRBJ2-7	TGCGCCAGCAGCTCAAGGCCGGGACAGTTCGAGCAGTACTTC	CASSSRPGQFEQYF
NA	TRBV18	TRBJ1-4	TGTGCCAGCTCACCAGGGGGCAGAGAAAAACTGTTTTTT	CASSPGGREKLFF
NA	TRBV28	TRBJ2-7	TGTGCCAGCAGTTTATCAGGGGTCCTCTCCTACGAGCAGTACTTC	CASSLSGVLSYEQYF
TRBD1	TRBV5-4	TRBJ2-7	TGTGCCAGCAGCCAAGAGACAGGGCGCTCCTACGAGCAGTACTTC	CASSQETGRSYEQYF
TRBD2	TRBV19	TRBJ2-7	TGTGCCAGTAGTCGTACCCATAAGCTTGGACTAGCGGGAGTTGGTGAGCAGTACTTC	CASSRTHKLGLAGVGEQYF
TRBD2	TRBV27	TRBJ2-5	TGTGCCAGCAGTTCAATCGGGACTAGCGGGGAAGAGACCCAGTACTTC	CASSSIGTSGEETQYF
NA	TRBV21-1	TRBJ2-7	TGTGCCAGCAGCCTCCACGGAGCGGGAGGACCTATGGAGCAGTACTTC	CASSLHGAGGPMEQYF
TRBD1	TRBV6-1	TRBJ2-2	TGTGCCAGCAAGTACGAGGACAGGGGGATCCGGGAGCTGTTTTTT	CASKYEDRGIRELFF